Following are 11 T cell receptor beta chains from one sample sequenced in a study of blood T cell repertoires in COVID-19. Profiled with immunoSEQ multiplex PCR; TCRdb holds only in-frame clones, not every one. This sample yields around 58,000 clones, of which around 93% are seen a single time; around 7% belongs to the top ten. The source material was peripheral blood. All receptors come from a woman between 55 and 75 years old with active or convalescent COVID-19.

J is TRBJ2-6 and V is TRBV4-3; 8 nucleotides align to TRBD1. J gave up 0 bases and V 0 bases, and 4 bases lay outside the gene matches. Germline-derived CDR1 and CDR2 are LGHNA and YSLEER. This CDR3 has 18 amino acids. CDR3 amino acids: CASSQDTGGTSGANVLTF. The CDR3 bases are TGCGCCAGCAGCCAAGATACAGGGGGGACCTCTGGGGCCAACGTCCTGACTTTC.

The rearrangement joins TRBV10-1 to TRBJ1-4; no definite D call. Trimming stripped 0 bases from V and 5 bases from J, with 7 bases between. The V gene's germline CDR1 is WNHNN and CDR2 SYGVQD (reference sequence). CDR3 length: 14 residues. The CDR3, as DNA: TGCGCCAGCAGTGAGTCGAGTAGCAATGAAAAACTGTTTTTT. Protein product: CASSESSSNEKLFF.

The chain couples TRBV25-1 to TRBJ2-3; the match to TRBD2 covers 8 bases. This CDR3 comprises 17 residues. After removal of 1 base from V and 0 bases from J, the junction contained 6 bases not matched to a gene. Germline V lookup: CDR1 MGHDK, CDR2 SYGVNS. DNA of the CDR3: TGTGCCAGCAGTGAATCTTGGGCTAGCGGGAGCACAGATACGCAGTATTTT. This codes for CASSESWASGSTDTQYF.

V and J are TRBV28 and TRBJ1-5, with D possibly being TRBD1 (6 bases). V was clipped by 10 bases and J by 2 bases, with 9 bases between them. The CDR3 covers 12 residues. From germline, CDR1 is MDHEN and CDR2 SYDVKM. The CDR3 DNA sequence: TGTGCCACGCGACAGGGCAATCAGCCCCAGCATTTT. Protein sequence: CATRQGNQPQHF.

V gene TRBV13 combines with J gene TRBJ2-1; TRBD1 aligns across 7 bases. Germline V gene sequence: CDR1 PRHDT, CDR2 FYEKMQ (reference sequence). CDR3 length: 15 residues. V lost 0 bases to trimming and J lost 8 bases; unmatched junction nucleotides: 7. The CDR3 nucleotides read TGTGCCAGCAGCTTAGGAGGGGGCACGAGGTATGAGCAGTTCTTC. This gives the protein CASSLGGGTRYEQFF.

The J gene is TRBJ1-3, the V gene TRBV5-5; the D gene is possibly TRBD1 (5 bases). This CDR3 contains 15 residues. Germline V lookup: CDR1 SGHKS, CDR2 YYEKEE (reference sequence). V dropped 2 bases and J dropped 2 bases, with 11 bases sitting between them. CDR3 protein: CASSLREGTGNTIYF. The DNA for the CDR3 is TGTGCCAGCAGCTTACGGGAGGGGACTGGAAACACCATATATTTT.

The chain is built from TRBV28 and TRBJ2-7; 11 bases line up with TRBD1. This CDR3 comprises 14 residues. Germline CDR1 is MDHEN and CDR2 is SYDVKM. V gave up 6 bases and J gave up 0 bases; unmatched junction bases: 1. This CDR3 reads CASRGQGASYEQYF. The DNA for the CDR3 is TGTGCCAGCAGAGGACAGGGGGCCTCCTACGAGCAGTACTTC.

Only one count was recorded for this clone. The J gene is TRBJ1-2, the V gene TRBV28; 11 nucleotides match TRBD1. This CDR3 spans 14 amino acids. Trimming at V came to 2 bases and at J to 4 bases, leaving 0 bases not matched to a gene. CDR1 and CDR2 (germline): MDHEN, SYDVKM. CDR3 coding DNA: TGTGCCAGCAGTTTAGGGACAGGGGGCTATGGCTACACCTTC. Translating gives CASSLGTGGYGYTF.

The gene calls are TRBV7-3 and TRBJ2-3; TRBD2 matches at 12 bases. J lost 5 bases, V lost 5 bases, and 5 bases had no gene match. This CDR3 comprises 15 residues. In germline, CDR1 is SGHTA, CDR2 FQGTGA. The CDR3 coding sequence is TGTGCCAGCAGCACCGCTAGCGGGGGGGAAGATACGCAGTATTTT. Protein sequence: CASSTASGGEDTQYF.

CDR3 sequence: CASSEVVFNNQPQHF. CDR3 DNA sequence: TGTGCCAGCAGTGAAGTTGTATTTAACAATCAGCCCCAGCATTTT. V usage is TRBV6-1 and J usage is TRBJ1-5; D call uncertain. The V end was cut by 1 base, the J end by 3 bases, with 10 bases between. The CDR3 sequence is 15 residues long. In germline, CDR1 is MNHNS, CDR2 SASEGT.

V is TRBV24-1 and J is TRBJ1-1, with TRBD1 as a possible D gene (5 bases). Germline V gene sequence: CDR1 KGHDR, CDR2 SFDVKD. The CDR3 has 17 amino acids. V was trimmed by 3 bases and J by 0 bases, leaving 16 bases between them. Here the CDR3 DNA reads TGTGCCACCAGTGATGTCGCAGGGTGTCCTTTGAACACTGAAGCTTTCTTT. It is translated as CATSDVAGCPLNTEAFF.